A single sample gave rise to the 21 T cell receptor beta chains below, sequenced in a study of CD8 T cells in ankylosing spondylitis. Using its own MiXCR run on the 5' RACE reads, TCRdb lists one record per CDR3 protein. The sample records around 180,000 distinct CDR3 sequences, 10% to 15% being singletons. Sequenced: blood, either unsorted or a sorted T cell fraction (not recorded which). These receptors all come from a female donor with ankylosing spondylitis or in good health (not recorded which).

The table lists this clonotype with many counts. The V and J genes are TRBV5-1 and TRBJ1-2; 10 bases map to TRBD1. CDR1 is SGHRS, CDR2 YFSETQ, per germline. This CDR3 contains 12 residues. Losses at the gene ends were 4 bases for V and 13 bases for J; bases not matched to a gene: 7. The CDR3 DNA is TGCGCCAGCAGCCTTGGGACAGGGGACGGCACCTTC. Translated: CASSLGTGDGTF.

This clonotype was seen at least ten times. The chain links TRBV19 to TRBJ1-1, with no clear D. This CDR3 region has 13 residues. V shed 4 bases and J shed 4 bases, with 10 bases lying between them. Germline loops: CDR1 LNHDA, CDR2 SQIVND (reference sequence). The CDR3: CASSTIRGTEAFF. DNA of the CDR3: TGTGCCAGTAGTACCATCAGAGGCACTGAAGCTTTCTTT.

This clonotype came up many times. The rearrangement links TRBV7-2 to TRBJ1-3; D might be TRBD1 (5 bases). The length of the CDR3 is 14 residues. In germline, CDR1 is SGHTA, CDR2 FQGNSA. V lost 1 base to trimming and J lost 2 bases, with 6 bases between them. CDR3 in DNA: TGTGCCAGCAGCTTAGGGGGCACTGGAAACACCATATATTTT. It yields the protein CASSLGGTGNTIYF.

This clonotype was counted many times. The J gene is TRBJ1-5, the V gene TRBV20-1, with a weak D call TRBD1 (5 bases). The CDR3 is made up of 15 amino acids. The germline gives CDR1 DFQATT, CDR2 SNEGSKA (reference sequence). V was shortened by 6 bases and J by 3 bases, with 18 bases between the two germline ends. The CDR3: CSAHTLSGLNQPQHF. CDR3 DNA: TGCAGTGCCCACACCCTTTCAGGGCTCAATCAGCCCCAGCATTTT.

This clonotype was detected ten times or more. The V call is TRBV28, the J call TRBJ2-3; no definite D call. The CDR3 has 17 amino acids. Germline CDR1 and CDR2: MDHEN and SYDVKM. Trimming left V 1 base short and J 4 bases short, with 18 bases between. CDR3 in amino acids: CASSLLGSPEFADTQYF. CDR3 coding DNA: TGTGCCAGCAGTTTATTGGGCAGCCCCGAGTTCGCAGATACGCAGTATTTT.

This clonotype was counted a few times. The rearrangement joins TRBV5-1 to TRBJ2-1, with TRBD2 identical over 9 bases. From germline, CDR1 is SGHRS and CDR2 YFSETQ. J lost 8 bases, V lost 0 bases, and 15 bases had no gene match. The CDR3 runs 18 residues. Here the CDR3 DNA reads TGCGCCAGCAGCTTGGTAGGGCTAGCGGGACTCCCCAGGGATGAGCAGTTCTTC. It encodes CASSLVGLAGLPRDEQFF. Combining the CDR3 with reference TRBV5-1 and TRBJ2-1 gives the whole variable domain KAGVTQTPRYLIKTRGQQVTLSCSPISGHRSVSWYQQTPGQGLQFLFEYFSETQRNKGNFPGRFSGRQFSNSRSEMNVSTLELGDSALYLCASSLVGLAGLPRDEQFFGPGTRLTVL.

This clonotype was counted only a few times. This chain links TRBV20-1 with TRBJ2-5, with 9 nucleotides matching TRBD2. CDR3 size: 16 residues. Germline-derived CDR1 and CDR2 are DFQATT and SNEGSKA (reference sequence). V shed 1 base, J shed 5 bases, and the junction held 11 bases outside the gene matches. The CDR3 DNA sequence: TGCAGTGCTAGAGGGCTGAGGCGGGAGGGCGCTGAGACCCAGTACTTC. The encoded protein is CSARGLRREGAETQYF.

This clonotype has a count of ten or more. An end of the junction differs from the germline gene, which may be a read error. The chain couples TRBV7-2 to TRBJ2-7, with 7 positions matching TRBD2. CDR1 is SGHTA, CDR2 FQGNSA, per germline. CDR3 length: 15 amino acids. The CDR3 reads CASGFGSAGTNEQYF. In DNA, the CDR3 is TGTGCCAGCGGCTTCGGTTCAGCGGGAACCAACGAGCAGTACTTC. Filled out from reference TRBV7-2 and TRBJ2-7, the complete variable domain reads GAGVSQSPSNKVTEKGKDVELRCDPISGHTALYWYRQSLGQGLEFLIYFQGNSAPDKSGLPSDRFSAERTGGSVSTLTIQRTQQEDSAVYLCASGFGSAGTNEQYFGPGTRLTVT.

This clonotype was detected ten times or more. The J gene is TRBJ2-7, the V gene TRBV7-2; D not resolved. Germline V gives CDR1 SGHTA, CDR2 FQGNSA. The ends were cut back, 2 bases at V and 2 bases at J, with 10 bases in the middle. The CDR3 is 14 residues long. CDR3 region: CASSLRLTPYEQYF. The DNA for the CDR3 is TGTGCCAGCAGCTTACGTCTTACACCCTACGAGCAGTACTTC.

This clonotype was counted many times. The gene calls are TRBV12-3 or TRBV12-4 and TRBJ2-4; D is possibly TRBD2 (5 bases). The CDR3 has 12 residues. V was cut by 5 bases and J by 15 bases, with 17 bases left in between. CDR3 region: CASSPDSTPGYF. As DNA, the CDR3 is TGTGCCAGCAGTCCGGACTCAACCCCAGGGTACTTC.

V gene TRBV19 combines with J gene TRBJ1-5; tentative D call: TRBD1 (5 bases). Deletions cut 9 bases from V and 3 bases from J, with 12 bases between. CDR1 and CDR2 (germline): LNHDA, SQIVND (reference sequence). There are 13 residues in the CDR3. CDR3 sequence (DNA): TGTGCCAGCACGACAGCCTACAATCAGCCCCAGCATTTT. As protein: CASTTAYNQPQHF.

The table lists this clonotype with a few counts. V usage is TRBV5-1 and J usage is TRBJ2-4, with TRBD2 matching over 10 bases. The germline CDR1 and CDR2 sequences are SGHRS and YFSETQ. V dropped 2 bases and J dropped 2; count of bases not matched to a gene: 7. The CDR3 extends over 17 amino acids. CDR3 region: CASSFQAGGPTKNIQYF. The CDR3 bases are TGCGCCAGCAGCTTTCAAGCGGGAGGGCCAACCAAAAACATTCAGTACTTC.

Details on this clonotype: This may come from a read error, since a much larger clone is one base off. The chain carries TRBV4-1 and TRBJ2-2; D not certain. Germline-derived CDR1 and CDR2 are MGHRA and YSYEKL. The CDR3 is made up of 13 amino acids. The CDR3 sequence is CASSQVPTVELFF. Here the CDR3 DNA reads TGCGCCAGCAGCCAAGTACCGACCGTGGAGCTGTTTTTT.

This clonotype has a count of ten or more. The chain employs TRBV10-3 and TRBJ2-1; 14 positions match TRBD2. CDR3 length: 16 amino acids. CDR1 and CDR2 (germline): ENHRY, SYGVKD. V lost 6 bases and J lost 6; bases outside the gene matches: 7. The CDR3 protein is CAIRPGTSGRSNEQFF. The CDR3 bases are TGTGCCATCAGACCTGGGACTAGCGGGAGATCCAATGAGCAGTTCTTC.

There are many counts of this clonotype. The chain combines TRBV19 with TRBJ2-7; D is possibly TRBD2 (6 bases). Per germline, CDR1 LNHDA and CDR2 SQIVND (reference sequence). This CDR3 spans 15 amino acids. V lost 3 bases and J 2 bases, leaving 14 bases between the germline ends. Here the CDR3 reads CASSMSGGNPYEQYF. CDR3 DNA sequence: TGTGCCAGTAGTATGTCGGGCGGGAATCCCTACGAGCAGTACTTC. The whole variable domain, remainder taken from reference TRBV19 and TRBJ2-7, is DGGITQSPKYLFRKEGQNVTLSCEQNLNHDAMYWYRQDPGQGLRLIYYSQIVNDFQKGDIAEGYSVSREKKESFPLTVTSAQKNPTAFYLCASSMSGGNPYEQYFGPGTRLTVT.

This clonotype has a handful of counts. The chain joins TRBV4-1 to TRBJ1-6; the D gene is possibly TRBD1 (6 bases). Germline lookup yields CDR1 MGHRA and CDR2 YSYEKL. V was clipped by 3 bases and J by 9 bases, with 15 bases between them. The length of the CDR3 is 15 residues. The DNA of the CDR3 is TGCGCCAGCAGCCAGACACAGGGCCCAGGTTCACCCCTCCACTTT. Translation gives CASSQTQGPGSPLHF.

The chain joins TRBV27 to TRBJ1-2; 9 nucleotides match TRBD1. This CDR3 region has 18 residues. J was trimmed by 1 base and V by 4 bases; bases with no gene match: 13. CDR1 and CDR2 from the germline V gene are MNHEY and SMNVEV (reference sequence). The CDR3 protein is CASSSISLPGQGNYGYTF. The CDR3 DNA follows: TGTGCCAGCAGTTCGATATCTCTTCCGGGACAGGGTAACTATGGCTACACCTTC.

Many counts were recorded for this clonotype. CDR3 coding DNA: TGTGCCATCAGTGAGTCCGGACAGGGCACCTACGAGCAGTACTTC. Its protein product is CAISESGQGTYEQYF. The chain links TRBV10-3 to TRBJ2-7, with TRBD1 identical over 8 bases. The CDR3 has 15 amino acids. V shed 0 bases and J 2 bases; nucleotides not matched to a gene: 3. Germline loops: CDR1 ENHRY, CDR2 SYGVKD.

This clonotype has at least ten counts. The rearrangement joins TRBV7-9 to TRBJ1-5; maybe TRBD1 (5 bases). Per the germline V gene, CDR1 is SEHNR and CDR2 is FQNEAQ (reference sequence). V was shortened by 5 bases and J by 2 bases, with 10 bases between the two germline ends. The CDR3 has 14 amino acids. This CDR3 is CASSPRDGNQPQHF. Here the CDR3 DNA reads TGTGCCAGCAGCCCCCGGGACGGCAATCAGCCCCAGCATTTT.

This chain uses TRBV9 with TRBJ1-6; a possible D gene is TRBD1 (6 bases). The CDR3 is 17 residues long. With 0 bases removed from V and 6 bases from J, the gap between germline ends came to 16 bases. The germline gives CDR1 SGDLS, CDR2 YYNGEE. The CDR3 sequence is CASSVEVRTELNSPLHF. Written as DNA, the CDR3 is TGTGCCAGCAGCGTAGAAGTCCGGACAGAACTTAATTCACCCCTCCACTTT.

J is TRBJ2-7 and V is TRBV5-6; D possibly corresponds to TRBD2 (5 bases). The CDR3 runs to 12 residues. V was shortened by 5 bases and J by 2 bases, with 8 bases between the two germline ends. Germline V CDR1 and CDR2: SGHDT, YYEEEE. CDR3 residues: CASSGETYEQYF. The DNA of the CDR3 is TGTGCCAGCAGTGGGGAGACCTACGAGCAGTACTTC. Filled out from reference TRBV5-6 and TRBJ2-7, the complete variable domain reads DAGVTQSPTHLIKTRGQQVTLRCSPKSGHDTVSWYQQALGQGPQFIFQYYEEEERQRGNFPDRFSGHQFPNYSSELNVNALLLGDSALYLCASSGETYEQYFGPGTRLTVT.